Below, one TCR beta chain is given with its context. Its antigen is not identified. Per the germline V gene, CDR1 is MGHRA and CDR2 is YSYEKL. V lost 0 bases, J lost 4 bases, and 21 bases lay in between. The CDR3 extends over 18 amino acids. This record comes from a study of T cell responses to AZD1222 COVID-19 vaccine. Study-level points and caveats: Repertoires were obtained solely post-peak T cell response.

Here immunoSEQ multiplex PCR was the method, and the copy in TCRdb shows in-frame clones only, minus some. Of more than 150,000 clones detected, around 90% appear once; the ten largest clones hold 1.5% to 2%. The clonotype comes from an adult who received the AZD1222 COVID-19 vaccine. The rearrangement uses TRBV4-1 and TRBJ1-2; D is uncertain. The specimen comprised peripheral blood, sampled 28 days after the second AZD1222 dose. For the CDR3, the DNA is TGCGCCAGCAGCCAAGATGTAAGTGGGCAGTCACTACCCTATGGCTACACCTTC. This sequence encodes CASSQDVSGQSLPYGYTF.